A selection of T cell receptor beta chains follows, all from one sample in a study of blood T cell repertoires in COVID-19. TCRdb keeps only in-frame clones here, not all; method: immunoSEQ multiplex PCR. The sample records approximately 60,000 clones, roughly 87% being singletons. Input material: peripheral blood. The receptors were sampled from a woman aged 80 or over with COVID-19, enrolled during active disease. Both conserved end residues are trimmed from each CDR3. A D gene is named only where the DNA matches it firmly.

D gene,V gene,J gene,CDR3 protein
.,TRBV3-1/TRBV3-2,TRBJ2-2,ASQRGNTGELF
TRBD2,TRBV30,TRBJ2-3,AGRDYLSPDTQY
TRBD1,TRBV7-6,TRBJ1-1,ATGQGATEAF
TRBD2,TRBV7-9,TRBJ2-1,ASSLSGGAGNEQF
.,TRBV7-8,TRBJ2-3,ASSLSTGGPDTQY
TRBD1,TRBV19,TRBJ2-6,ASSSSGGSGANVLT
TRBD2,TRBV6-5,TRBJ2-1,ASSYVSGDNEQF
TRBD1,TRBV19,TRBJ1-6,ASSTFRTGSYSPLH
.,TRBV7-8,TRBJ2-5,ASSLGGIQETQY
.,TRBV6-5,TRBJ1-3,ASSSRDSSGNTIY
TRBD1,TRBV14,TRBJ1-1,ASSPQTGGNTEAF
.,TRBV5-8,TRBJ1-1,ASSFDTGLTEAF
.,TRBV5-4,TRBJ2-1,ASSFRQRGRNEQF
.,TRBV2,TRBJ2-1,ASTQGLISYNEQF
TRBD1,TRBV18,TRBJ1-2,ASSPAGGQNGYT
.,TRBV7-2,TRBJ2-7,ASSYRVGEQY
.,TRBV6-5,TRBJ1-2,ASSYSRSRDGYT
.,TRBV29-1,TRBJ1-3,SVERVDANTIY
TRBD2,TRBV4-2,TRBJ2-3,ASSHPAGTRGSDTQY
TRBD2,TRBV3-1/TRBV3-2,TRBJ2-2,ASSPPLAGGTGELF
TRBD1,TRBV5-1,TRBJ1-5,ASSWDRDQPQH
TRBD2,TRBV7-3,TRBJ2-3,ASSPSGGVTDTQY
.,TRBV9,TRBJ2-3,ASSEAGRPDTQY
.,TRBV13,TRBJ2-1,ASSPTGWDNEQF
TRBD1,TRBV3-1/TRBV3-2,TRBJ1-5,ASSLDRDQPQH
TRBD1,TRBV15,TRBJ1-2,ATSDRGQKNYGYT
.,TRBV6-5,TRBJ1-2,ASSYGAGFYGYT
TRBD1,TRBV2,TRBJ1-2,ASRDRQGGYT
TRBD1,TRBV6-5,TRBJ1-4,ASSSTGGSGEKLF
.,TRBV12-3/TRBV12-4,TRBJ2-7,ASSGSSSYEQY
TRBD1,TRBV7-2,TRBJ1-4,ASRPRGRGTNEKLF
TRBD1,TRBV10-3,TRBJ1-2,AISEYRGLTNYGYT
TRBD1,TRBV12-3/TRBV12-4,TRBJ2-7,ASRPNRGEQY
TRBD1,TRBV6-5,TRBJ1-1,ASAQRGRNTEAF
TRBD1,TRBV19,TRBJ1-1,ASSPRQGVNTEAF
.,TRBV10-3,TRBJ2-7,AISAQSSSYEQY
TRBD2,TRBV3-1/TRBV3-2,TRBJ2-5,ASRSAGGAFETQY
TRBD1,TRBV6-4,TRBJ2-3,ASIRGSSTDTQY
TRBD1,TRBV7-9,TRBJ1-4,ASSPPRAGTGKMQIF
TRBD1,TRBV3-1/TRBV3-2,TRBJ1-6,ASSPRQGNSPLH
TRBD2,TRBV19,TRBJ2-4,ASGGDPKNIQY
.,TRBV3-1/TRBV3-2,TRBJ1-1,ASSLGGEMNTEAF
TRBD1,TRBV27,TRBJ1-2,ASRMTGAIYGYT
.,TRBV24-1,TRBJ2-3,ATSARGSTDTQY
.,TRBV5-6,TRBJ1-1,ASSSGWGRTEAF
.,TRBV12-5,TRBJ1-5,ASSTGFGNQPQH
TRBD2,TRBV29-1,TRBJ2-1,SVRGGGDIEQF
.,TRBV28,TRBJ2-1,ASSLGRRVYNEQF
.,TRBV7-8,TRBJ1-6,ASSPDNSPLH
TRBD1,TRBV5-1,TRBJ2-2,ASSEPTGGNTGELF
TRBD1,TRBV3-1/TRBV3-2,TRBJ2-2,ASSRGQGNTGELF
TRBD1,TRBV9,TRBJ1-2,ASSPAGGQLYGYT
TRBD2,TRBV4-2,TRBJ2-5,ASSRTTSVQETQY
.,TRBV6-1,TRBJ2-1,ASSDFRQAYNEQF
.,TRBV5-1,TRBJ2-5,ASSKSLAIETQY
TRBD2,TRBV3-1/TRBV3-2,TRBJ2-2,ASSPWGGANTGELF
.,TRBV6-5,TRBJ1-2,ASSQTAIYGYT
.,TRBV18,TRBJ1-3,ASSLDRTSGNTIY
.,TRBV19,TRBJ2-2,ASNGQINTGELF